This is a list of T cell receptor beta chains from one sample in a study of T cell responses to AZD1222 COVID-19 vaccine. Libraries were prepared by immunoSEQ multiplex PCR; TCRdb keeps only in-frame clonotypes and omits some of them. The sample has 150,000 to 200,000 clones, about 90% seen once. Sequenced here: peripheral blood, sampled 28 days after the second AZD1222 dose. These receptors came from an adult who received the AZD1222 COVID-19 vaccine. CDR3s include the opening cysteine and the closing phenylalanine or tryptophan. A D gene is named only where the DNA matches it firmly. Part of the rows lack a size; the others show once, few, many or a class for expanded clones.

TRBJ2-1	TRBD2	TRBV5-4	NA	CASSPRSGGQHNEQFF	TGTGCCAGCAGTCCTCGTAGCGGGGGGCAACACAATGAGCAGTTCTTC
TRBJ2-1	NA	TRBV2	NA	CASSVRRSSYNEQFF	TGTGCCAGCAGTGTAAGACGGTCCTCCTACAATGAGCAGTTCTTC
TRBJ2-1	TRBD2	TRBV5-1	NA	CASPCGGGAGNEQFF	TGCGCCAGCCCCTGTGGCGGGGGGGCCGGTAATGAGCAGTTCTTC
TRBJ2-2	NA	TRBV9	NA	CASSVAQDTGELFF	TGTGCCAGCAGCGTAGCGCAGGACACCGGGGAGCTGTTTTTT
TRBJ2-3	NA	TRBV9	NA	CASSVVGGGFLDTQYF	TGTGCCAGCAGCGTAGTGGGAGGGGGGTTTTTGGATACGCAGTATTTT
TRBJ1-6	NA	TRBV3-1/TRBV3-2	NA	CASREGVSSYNSPLHF	TGTGCCAGCAGGGAAGGGGTGAGCTCCTATAATTCACCCCTCCACTTT
TRBJ2-7	NA	TRBV7-2	NA	CASSLGGRSYEQYF	TGTGCCAGCAGCTTAGGAGGGAGGTCCTACGAGCAGTACTTC
TRBJ1-5	NA	TRBV11-2	NA	CASSLGDNQPQHF	TGTGCCAGCAGCTTAGGGGACAATCAGCCCCAGCATTTT
TRBJ2-2	NA	TRBV6-5	NA	CASSYKGGGELFF	TGTGCCAGCAGTTACAAGGGAGGCGGGGAGCTGTTTTTT
TRBJ1-5	TRBD1	TRBV2	NA	CASSSRTGLGYSNQPQHF	TGTGCCAGCAGTTCCCGGACAGGGCTAGGGTATAGCAATCAGCCCCAGCATTTT
TRBJ2-2	TRBD2	TRBV7-9	NA	CASSLAGLAENTGELFF	TGTGCCAGCAGCTTAGCCGGTCTAGCGGAAAACACCGGGGAGCTGTTTTTT
TRBJ1-2	TRBD1	TRBV29-1	NA	CSVGGQGSGYTF	TGCAGCGTTGGAGGACAGGGATCTGGCTACACCTTC
TRBJ2-7	NA	TRBV5-4	NA	CASSLRLSYEQYF	TGTGCCAGCAGTCTCAGGCTTTCCTACGAGCAGTACTTC
TRBJ1-3	NA	TRBV29-1	NA	CSVDSGNTIYF	TGCAGCGTTGACTCTGGAAACACCATATATTTT
TRBJ1-4	NA	TRBV3-1/TRBV3-2	NA	CASSQDTGPSEKLFF	TGTGCCAGCAGCCAAGATACGGGGCCCAGTGAAAAACTGTTTTTT
TRBJ1-2	NA	TRBV5-6	NA	CASSLVGAQGYTF	TGTGCCAGCAGCTTGGTTGGAGCTCAAGGCTACACCTTC
TRBJ2-2	TRBD2	TRBV5-8	NA	CASSSAPTSLNTGELFF	TGTGCCAGCAGCTCCGCCCCGACTAGCTTAAACACCGGGGAGCTGTTTTTT
TRBJ2-1	TRBD1	TRBV7-2	NA	CASTPGQGYNEQFF	TGTGCCAGCACACCGGGACAGGGCTACAATGAGCAGTTCTTC
TRBJ2-7	NA	TRBV2	NA	CASKREFEQYF	TGTGCCAGCAAGAGGGAGTTCGAGCAGTACTTC
TRBJ2-3	NA	TRBV9	NA	CASSVESRTDTQYF	TGTGCCAGCAGCGTCGAGAGTCGCACAGATACGCAGTATTTT
TRBJ2-7	NA	TRBV5-8	NA	CASSYEQYF	TGTGCCAGCTCCTACGAGCAGTACTTC
TRBJ2-7	TRBD1	TRBV4-3	NA	CASSQDAGGSYEQYF	TGCGCCAGCAGCCAAGATGCAGGGGGCTCCTACGAGCAGTACTTC
TRBJ2-7	NA	TRBV12-3/TRBV12-4	NA	CASSFGSYEQYF	TGTGCCAGCAGTTTTGGGTCCTACGAGCAGTACTTC
TRBJ1-5	NA	TRBV10-3	NA	CAISNFAGEGQPQHF	TGTGCCATCAGTAACTTTGCTGGGGAGGGTCAGCCCCAGCATTTT
TRBJ2-3	TRBD2	TRBV18	NA	CASSPQRDTDTQYF	TGTGCCAGCTCACCACAGCGGGACACAGATACGCAGTATTTT
TRBJ2-1	NA	TRBV6-2/TRBV6-3	NA	CASSGTNYNEQFF	TGTGCCAGCAGCGGGACGAATTACAATGAGCAGTTCTTC
TRBJ1-6	NA	TRBV2	NA	CASSSYPGVSPLHF	TGTGCCAGCAGTTCATATCCCGGGGTTTCACCCCTCCACTTT
TRBJ1-2	NA	TRBV7-2	NA	CASSHGGSYGYTF	TGTGCCAGCAGCCACGGGGGTAGCTATGGCTACACCTTC
TRBJ2-5	TRBD2	TRBV4-2	NA	CASSRRPSGGAGETQYF	TGTGCCAGCAGCCGCCGCCCTAGCGGGGGGGCTGGAGAGACCCAGTACTTC
TRBJ2-1	TRBD2	TRBV18	NA	CASSPPRAGGHNEQFF	TGTGCCAGCTCACCACCTAGAGCGGGGGGACACAATGAGCAGTTCTTC
TRBJ1-5	NA	TRBV27	NA	CASSLSGAQPQHF	TGTGCCAGCAGTTTATCAGGGGCCCAGCCCCAGCATTTT
TRBJ1-5	NA	TRBV2	NA	CASSYTDAGQPQHF	TGTGCCAGCAGTTATACTGACGCGGGTCAGCCCCAGCATTTT
TRBJ2-1	NA	TRBV5-8	NA	CASSYNEQFF	TGTGCCAGCAGCTACAATGAGCAGTTCTTC
TRBJ2-1	TRBD2	TRBV7-9	NA	CASSHPSATSLSSYNEQFF	TGTGCCAGCAGCCACCCGTCGGCGACTAGCTTGAGCTCCTACAATGAGCAGTTCTTC
TRBJ1-6	NA	TRBV4-2	NA	CASSQVDRADSPLHF	TGTGCCAGCAGCCAAGTCGACAGAGCCGATTCACCCCTCCACTTT
TRBJ1-3	NA	TRBV28	NA	CASRAPSGNTIYF	TGTGCCAGCAGGGCCCCCTCTGGAAACACCATATATTTT
TRBJ2-5	NA	TRBV7-8	NA	CASSLAAGRQETQYF	TGTGCCAGCAGCTTAGCTGCGGGCCGGCAAGAGACCCAGTACTTC
TRBJ2-3	TRBD2	TRBV6-2/TRBV6-3	NA	CASSARGMASGRAVNTQYF	TGTGCCAGCAGTGCCCGGGGCATGGCTAGCGGGAGGGCTGTGAATACGCAGTATTTT
TRBJ2-7	NA	TRBV28	NA	CASSLDRLSSYEQYF	TGTGCCAGCAGCTTAGACAGGTTGAGCTCCTACGAGCAGTACTTC
TRBJ1-5	NA	TRBV9	NA	CASSVKGVPNQPQHF	TGTGCCAGCAGCGTAAAGGGGGTTCCTAATCAGCCCCAGCATTTT
TRBJ1-6	TRBD1	TRBV28	once	CASRPRQGGTYNSPLHF	TGTGCCAGCAGACCACGACAGGGGGGAACCTATAATTCACCCCTCCACTTT
TRBJ1-5	TRBD1	TRBV2	NA	CASSAQGLGQPQHF	TGTGCCAGCAGCGCACAGGGGCTCGGTCAGCCCCAGCATTTT
TRBJ1-2	NA	TRBV6-5	NA	CASSYSRQGPYGYTF	TGTGCCAGCAGTTACTCGCGGCAGGGCCCCTATGGCTACACCTTC
TRBJ1-4	NA	TRBV28	NA	CASSPPGRSNEKLFF	TGTGCCAGCAGTCCCCCGGGACGGAGTAATGAAAAACTGTTTTTT
TRBJ1-2	TRBD1	TRBV4-2	NA	CASSQDNRGDRGSGYTF	TGTGCCAGCAGCCAAGATAATAGGGGGGACAGGGGGTCTGGCTACACCTTC
TRBJ2-2	TRBD1	TRBV6-6	NA	CASRQGSSNTGELFF	TGTGCCAGCAGACAGGGGAGTTCGAACACCGGGGAGCTGTTTTTT
TRBJ1-2	NA	TRBV12-3/TRBV12-4	NA	CASSRELSYGYTF	TGTGCCAGCAGCCGGGAGTTGAGTTATGGCTACACCTTC
TRBJ1-2	NA	TRBV27	once	CASSTFGTRDGYTF	TGTGCCAGCAGCACGTTCGGGACAAGAGATGGCTACACCTTC
TRBJ2-1	NA	TRBV28	NA	CASVANYPYNEQFF	TGTGCCAGCGTCGCGAACTACCCTTACAATGAGCAGTTCTTC
TRBJ1-4	TRBD1	TRBV28	NA	CASSTGGATNEKLFF	TGTGCCAGCTCTACAGGGGGCGCAACTAATGAAAAACTGTTTTTT
TRBJ2-2	NA	TRBV27	NA	CATRGQNTGELFF	TGTGCCACCCGCGGGCAGAACACCGGGGAGCTGTTTTTT